The 24 T cell receptor beta chains below come from one sample, sequenced in a study of Ad26.COV2.S vaccination and SARS-CoV-2 variants. The protocol was immunoSEQ multiplex PCR, while the TCRdb copy is restricted to in-frame clones and leaves out a portion. The sample contains some 340,000 clones, roughly 80% of which appear only once. Treatment given: roughly 19 received Ad26.COV2.S at low or high dose, single or two shots; about 5 received placebo; per-sample allocation not given. Sampling occurred on day 63 after the first vaccine or placebo injection. The source was peripheral blood, collected in a trial of Ad26.COV2.S vaccine versus placebo. The receptors here all came from a person aged 18-60 years who received the Ad26.COV2.S COVID-19 vaccine or a placebo.

The V call is TRBV14, the J call TRBJ1-6, with a possible D match to TRBD1 (5 bases). Germline CDR1 SGHDN, CDR2 FVKESK. V lost 1 base and J lost 6, with 10 bases in between. The CDR3 spans 15 residues. The CDR3 sequence: CASSQVTAPNSPLHF. The DNA of the CDR3 is TGTGCCAGCAGCCAAGTGACAGCCCCTAATTCACCCCTCCACTTT.

The V and J genes are TRBV3-1 (or the pseudogene TRBV3-2) and TRBJ2-7, with TRBD2 matching over 10 bases. Germline V gives CDR1 LGHDT, CDR2 YNNKEL (reference sequence). The junction had 5 bases not matched to a gene; V was cut back by 3 bases and J by 6 bases. The CDR3 is 14 residues long. CDR3 coding DNA: TGTGCCAGCAGCCACAGCGGGGGGGCCTCCGAGCAGTACTTC. Protein: CASSHSGGASEQYF.

The chain joins TRBV7-7 to TRBJ2-5; D is possibly TRBD1 (5 bases). The germline CDR1 and CDR2 sequences are SSHAT and FNYEAQ (reference sequence). Trimming removed 2 bases at V and 4 bases at J, with 14 bases between. The CDR3 sequence is 15 residues long. The CDR3 loop is CASSLSTGRSETQYF. The CDR3 DNA reads TGTGCCAGCAGCTTAAGTACAGGACGGTCAGAGACCCAGTACTTC.

The chain joins TRBV28 to TRBJ1-6; TRBD1 aligns across 7 bases. V lost 4 bases and J lost 3; bases outside the gene matches: 3. Germline CDR1 MDHEN, CDR2 SYDVKM. The length of the CDR3 is 15 residues. CDR3 sequence: CASSSQGNYNSPLHF. The CDR3 DNA reads TGTGCCAGCAGTTCACAGGGGAACTATAATTCACCCCTCCACTTT. Complete variable domain (other parts from reference TRBV28 and TRBJ1-6): DVKVTQSSRYLVKRTGEKVFLECVQDMDHENMFWYRQDPGLGLRLIYFSYDVKMKEKGDIPEGYSVSREKKERFSLILESASTNQTSMYLCASSSQGNYNSPLHFGNGTRLTVT.

The chain links TRBV27 to TRBJ2-4, with TRBD2 matching 7 bases. CDR3 length: 16 residues. The junction had 8 bases not matched to a gene; V was cut back by 5 bases and J by 1 base. Per the germline V gene, CDR1 is MNHEY and CDR2 is SMNVEV (reference sequence). The chain's CDR3 is CASSANNGGAKNIQYF. The CDR3 region has the DNA TGTGCCAGCAGTGCAAATAACGGGGGGGCCAAAAACATTCAGTACTTC.

In its sample, this clone was seen a few times. V is TRBV5-1 and J is TRBJ1-2; no clear D gene. Germline-derived CDR1 and CDR2 are SGHRS and YFSETQ. The V and J ends lost 0 bases and 3 bases respectively, with 6 bases between them. CDR3 length equals 13 residues. The CDR3: CASSLGSHYGYTF. Written as DNA, the CDR3 is TGCGCCAGCAGCTTGGGAAGCCACTATGGCTACACCTTC.

This sequence joins TRBV7-2 and TRBJ2-7, with 8 bases matching TRBD2. The CDR3 sequence is 16 residues long. The ends lost 4 bases at V and 6 bases at J; junction bases unmatched: 14. Per germline, CDR1 SGHTA and CDR2 FQGNSA. The CDR3: CASSSNGGELGLEQYF. CDR3 coding DNA: TGTGCCAGCAGCTCTAACGGGGGGGAGTTAGGGCTCGAGCAGTACTTC.

V is TRBV6-6 and J is TRBJ2-3; TRBD2 aligns across 9 bases. The CDR3 consists of 15 residues. Unmatched junction bases numbered 5, after V lost 6 bases and J lost 1 base. CDR1 and CDR2 from the germline V gene are MNHNY and SVGAGI (reference sequence). As DNA, the CDR3 is TGTGCCAGCAGACGTAGCGGGGGAGGCACAGATACGCAGTATTTT. It translates to CASRRSGGGTDTQYF.

This chain links TRBV6-1 with TRBJ2-3; D might be TRBD1 (5 bases). V lost 3 bases and J 1 base, leaving 14 bases between the germline ends. The CDR3 length is 16 residues. Germline CDR1 is MNHNS and CDR2 is SASEGT. The CDR3 loop reads CASSENLDSRTDTQYF. The CDR3 DNA sequence: TGTGCCAGCAGTGAGAACTTAGACAGCCGCACAGATACGCAGTATTTT.

V and J are TRBV4-2 and TRBJ2-5, with 7 nucleotides matching TRBD2. J lost 4 bases, V lost 0 bases, and 8 bases had no gene match. Germline loops: CDR1 LGHNA, CDR2 YNFKEQ. The CDR3 has 16 amino acids. In DNA, the CDR3 is TGTGCCAGCAGCCAAGAAGGGCGGTTAGCGGGAGAGACCCAGTACTTC. Translating it yields CASSQEGRLAGETQYF.

This clone was counted once. The rearrangement joins TRBV21-1 to TRBJ1-4; TRBD1 is the table's D call and was not checked against the DNA. TRBV21-1 is a pseudogene locus. This CDR3 spans 16 amino acids. The CDR3, as DNA: TGTGCCAGCAGCAAAGTGCCCGGACACCTTTATGAAAAACTGTTTTTT. Residues: CASSKVPGHLYEKLFF.

At least ten counts were recorded for this clone. The chain is built from TRBV7-9 and TRBJ1-1; no firm D call. Germline values: CDR1 SEHNR, CDR2 FQNEAQ (reference sequence). The ends were cut back, 7 bases at V and 1 base at J, with 10 bases in the middle. The CDR3 has 13 amino acids. The CDR3 region is CASTRAENTEAFF. CDR3 sequence (DNA): TGTGCCAGCACGCGGGCGGAGAACACTGAAGCTTTCTTT.

The chain uses TRBV19 and TRBJ2-2; TRBD1 agrees at 8 bases. Germline trimming cut 9 bases from V and 0 bases from J; bases unmatched to any gene: 3. Germline V CDR1 and CDR2: LNHDA, SQIVND (reference sequence). CDR3 length equals 14 residues. This chain's CDR3 is CASRTGTNTGELFF. CDR3 sequence (DNA): TGTGCCAGCAGGACAGGGACGAACACCGGGGAGCTGTTTTTT. Full variable domain (rest looked up from reference TRBV19 and TRBJ2-2): DGGITQSPKYLFRKEGQNVTLSCEQNLNHDAMYWYRQDPGQGLRLIYYSQIVNDFQKGDIAEGYSVSREKKESFPLTVTSAQKNPTAFYLCASRTGTNTGELFFGEGSRLTVL.

The chain recombines TRBV25-1 with TRBJ2-5, with D unresolved. V was cut by 1 base and J by 2 bases, with 8 bases left in between. The germline CDR1 and CDR2 sequences are MGHDK and SYGVNS. The CDR3 runs 14 residues. The CDR3 region is CASSEFVGQETQYF. Here the CDR3 DNA reads TGTGCCAGCAGTGAATTCGTAGGACAAGAGACCCAGTACTTC.

The V and J genes are TRBV7-3 and TRBJ1-1; the D is unclear. The CDR3 totals 17 residues. Per the germline V gene, CDR1 is SGHTA and CDR2 is FQGTGA. The ends were cut back, 2 bases at V and 1 base at J, with 17 bases in the middle. The CDR3 region is CASSLLSGTRTNTEAFF. In DNA, the CDR3 is TGTGCCAGCAGCTTATTGTCCGGAACCCGAACGAACACTGAAGCTTTCTTT.

V is TRBV4-1 and J is TRBJ2-7; D may match TRBD1 or TRBD2 (5 bases each). CDR1 and CDR2 from the germline V gene are MGHRA and YSYEKL. Trimming took 0 bases from V and 0 from J, leaving 12 bases between them. The CDR3 covers 16 residues. The CDR3 DNA reads as TGCGCCAGCAGCCAAGATCAGGGCGGGCTCTCCTACGAGCAGTACTTC. Residues: CASSQDQGGLSYEQYF.

CDR3 protein: CASSYDRGLRYTF. CDR3 bases: TGTGCCAGCAGTTACGACAGGGGGTTACGCTACACCTTC. This chain connects TRBV6-5 to TRBJ1-2; 9 bases are shared with TRBD1. This CDR3 spans 13 amino acids. The ends lost 2 bases at V and 9 bases at J; junction bases unmatched: 4. Per germline, CDR1 MNHEY and CDR2 SVGAGI.

This chain uses TRBV19 with TRBJ1-6, with 8 bases aligning to TRBD1. From germline, CDR1 is LNHDA and CDR2 SQIVND (reference sequence). After removal of 4 bases from V and 10 bases from J, the junction contained 6 bases not matched to a gene. The CDR3 is made up of 14 amino acids. The CDR3 loop reads CASSTTGGESPLHF. CDR3 DNA sequence: TGTGCCAGTAGTACAACAGGGGGGGAGTCACCCCTCCACTTT.

This chain joins TRBV3-1 (or the pseudogene TRBV3-2) and TRBJ1-5; D gene ambiguous. With 0 bases removed from V and 7 bases from J, the gap between germline ends came to 7 bases. The germline V gene encodes CDR1 LGHDT and CDR2 YNNKEL (reference sequence). The CDR3 has 13 amino acids. The CDR3 protein is CASSQDKQQPQHF. CDR3 sequence (DNA): TGTGCCAGCAGCCAAGATAAGCAGCAGCCCCAGCATTTT.

The chain recombines TRBV6-2 or TRBV6-3 with TRBJ2-2, with unresolved D. Germline-derived CDR1 and CDR2 are MNHEY and SVGEGT. This CDR3 is built from 15 residues. Trimming cost V 6 bases and J 1 base, with 12 bases left between them. CDR3 loop: CASSPEWVNTGELFF. Written as DNA, the CDR3 is TGTGCCAGCAGCCCTGAATGGGTGAACACCGGGGAGCTGTTTTTT.

The V call is TRBV10-1, the J call TRBJ2-3; D possibly matches TRBD1 or TRBD2 (5 bases each). This CDR3 spans 13 amino acids. The V gene's germline CDR1 is WNHNN and CDR2 SYGVQD (reference sequence). Deletions cut 6 bases from V and 0 bases from J, with 7 bases between. This CDR3 is CASRGESTDTQYF. CDR3 sequence (DNA): TGCGCCAGCAGGGGGGAAAGCACAGATACGCAGTATTTT.

The sample holds one count of this clone. V and J are TRBV19 and TRBJ2-7; no clear D gene. V lost 1 base, J lost 2 bases, and 9 bases lay in between. This CDR3 comprises 14 residues. CDR1 and CDR2 from the germline V gene are LNHDA and SQIVND (reference sequence). CDR3 residues: CASSIAAGTYEQYF. DNA for the CDR3: TGTGCCAGTAGTATAGCGGCCGGCACCTACGAGCAGTACTTC.

This sequence joins TRBV2 and TRBJ2-3; D is unclear. CDR3 length: 14 amino acids. Germline CDR1 and CDR2: SNHLY and FYNNEI. Trimming stripped 8 bases from V and 4 bases from J, with 16 bases between. In DNA, the CDR3 is TGTGCCAGCCGGTGGGGTCCGCGGCCAGATACGCAGTATTTT. This gives the protein CASRWGPRPDTQYF.

This chain uses TRBV29-1 with TRBJ2-7; a possible D gene is TRBD2 (5 bases). Germline loops: CDR1 SQVTM, CDR2 ANQGSEA. Between the trimmed V and J ends, which lost 4 bases and 6 bases, there was a span of 16 bases. The CDR3 has 13 residues. The CDR3 protein is CSVAFGDRREQYF. CDR3 coding DNA: TGCAGCGTTGCATTCGGGGATCGACGCGAGCAGTACTTC.